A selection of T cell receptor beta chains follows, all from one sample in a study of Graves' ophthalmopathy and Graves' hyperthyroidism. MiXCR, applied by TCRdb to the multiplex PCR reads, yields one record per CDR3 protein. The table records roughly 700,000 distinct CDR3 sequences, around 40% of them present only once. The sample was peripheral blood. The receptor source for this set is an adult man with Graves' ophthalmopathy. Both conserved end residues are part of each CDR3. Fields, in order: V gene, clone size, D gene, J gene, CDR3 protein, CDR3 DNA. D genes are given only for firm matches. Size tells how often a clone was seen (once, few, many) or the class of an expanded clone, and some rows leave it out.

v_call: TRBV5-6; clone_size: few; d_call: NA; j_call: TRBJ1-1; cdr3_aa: CASSLVHGEFMNTEAFF; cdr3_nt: TGTGCCAGCAGCTTGGTCCATGGGGAATTCATGAACACTGAAGCTTTCTTT
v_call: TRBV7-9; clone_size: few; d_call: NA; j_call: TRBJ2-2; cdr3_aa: CASSLDSLANTGELFF; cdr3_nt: TGTGCCAGCAGCTTGGACAGCCTCGCGAACACCGGGGAGCTGTTTTTT
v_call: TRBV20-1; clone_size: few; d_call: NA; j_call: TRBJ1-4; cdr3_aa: CSARGGEEKLFF; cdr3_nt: TGCAGTGCTAGAGGTGGCGAGGAAAAACTGTTTTTT
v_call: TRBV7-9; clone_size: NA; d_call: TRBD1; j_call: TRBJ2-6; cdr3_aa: CASSPQGAGAYVLTF; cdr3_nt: TGTGCCAGCAGCCCACAGGGGGCTGGGGCCTACGTCCTGACTTTC
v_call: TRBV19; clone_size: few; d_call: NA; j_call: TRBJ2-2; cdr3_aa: CATRHAIVTGELFF; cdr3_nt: TGTGCCACCCGACACGCGATCGTCACCGGGGAGCTGTTTTTT
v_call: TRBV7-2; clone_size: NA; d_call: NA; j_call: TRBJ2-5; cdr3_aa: CASSQRQDRGRQETQYF; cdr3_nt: TGTGCCAGCAGCCAAAGACAGGATAGGGGTCGCCAAGAGACCCAGTACTTC
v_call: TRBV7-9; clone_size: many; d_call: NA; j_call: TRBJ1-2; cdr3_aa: CASSFQNEGDGYTF; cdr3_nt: TGTGCCAGCAGCTTCCAGAACGAAGGGGATGGCTACACCTTC
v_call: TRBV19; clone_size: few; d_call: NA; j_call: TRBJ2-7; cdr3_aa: CASSTLRGPEGDEQYF; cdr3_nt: TGTGCCAGTAGTACTCTCCGGGGCCCTGAAGGCGACGAGCAGTACTTC
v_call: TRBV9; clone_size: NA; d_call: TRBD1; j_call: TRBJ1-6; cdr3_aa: CASSRGGGQGADNSPLHF; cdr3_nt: TGTGCCAGCAGCCGGGGAGGGGGACAGGGGGCTGATAATTCACCCCTCCACTTT
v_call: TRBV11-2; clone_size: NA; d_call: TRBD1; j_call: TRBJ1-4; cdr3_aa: CASSLGFGDRGFEKLFF; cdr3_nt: TGTGCCAGCAGCTTAGGATTCGGGGACAGGGGCTTTGAAAAACTGTTTTTT
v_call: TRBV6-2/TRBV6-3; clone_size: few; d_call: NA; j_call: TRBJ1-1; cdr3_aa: CASSSKGDTEAFF; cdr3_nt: TGTGCCAGCAGCTCCAAAGGGGACACTGAAGCTTTCTTT
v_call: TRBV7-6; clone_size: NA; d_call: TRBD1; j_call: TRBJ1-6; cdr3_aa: CASSSRQGVAPLHF; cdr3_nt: TGTGCCAGCAGCTCTCGACAGGGAGTCGCACCCCTCCACTTT
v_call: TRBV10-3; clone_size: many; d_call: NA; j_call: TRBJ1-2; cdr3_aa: CAILLDGGVGYTF; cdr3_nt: TGTGCCATCCTCCTGGACGGCGGGGTCGGCTACACCTTC
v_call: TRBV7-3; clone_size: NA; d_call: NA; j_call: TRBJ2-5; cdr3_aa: CASSSTGFETQYF; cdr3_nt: TGTGCCAGCAGCTCTACAGGGTTTGAGACCCAGTACTTC
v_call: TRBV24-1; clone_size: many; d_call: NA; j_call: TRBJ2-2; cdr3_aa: CATSDGPLAGELFF; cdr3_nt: TGTGCCACCAGTGATGGCCCGTTGGCCGGGGAGCTGTTTTTT
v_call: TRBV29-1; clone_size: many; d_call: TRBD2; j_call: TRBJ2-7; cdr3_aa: CSVETSGYEQYF; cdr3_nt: TGCAGCGTTGAGACTAGCGGATACGAGCAGTACTTC
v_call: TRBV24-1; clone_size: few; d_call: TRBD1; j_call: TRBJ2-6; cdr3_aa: CATSAPGGTGANVLTF; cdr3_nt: TGTGCCACCAGTGCGCCAGGGGGCACTGGGGCCAACGTCCTGACTTTC
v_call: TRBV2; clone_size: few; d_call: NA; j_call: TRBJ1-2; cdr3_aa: CASSESSLVRDGYTF; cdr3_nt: TGTGCCAGCAGTGAATCGTCTCTCGTTCGGGATGGCTACACCTTC
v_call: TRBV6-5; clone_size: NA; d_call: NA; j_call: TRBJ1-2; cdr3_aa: CASSRTSGGHTF; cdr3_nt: TGTGCCAGCTCAAGGACTTCTGGGGGCCACACCTTC
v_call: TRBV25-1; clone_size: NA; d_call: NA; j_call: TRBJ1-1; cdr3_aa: CASSLSFMNTEAFF; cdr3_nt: TGTGCCAGCAGTCTCTCCTTCATGAACACTGAAGCTTTCTTT
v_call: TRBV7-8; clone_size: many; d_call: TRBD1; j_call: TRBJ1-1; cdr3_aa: CASSAHRGMNTEAFF; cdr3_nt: TGTGCCAGCAGCGCTCACAGGGGGATGAACACTGAAGCTTTCTTT
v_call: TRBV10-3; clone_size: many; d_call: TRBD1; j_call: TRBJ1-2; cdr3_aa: CASSWTGENGYTF; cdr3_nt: TGTGCCAGCAGTTGGACAGGGGAGAATGGCTACACCTTC
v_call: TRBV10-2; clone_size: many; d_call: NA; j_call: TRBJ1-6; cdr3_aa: CASSEDGGMSPLHF; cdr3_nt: TGCGCCAGCAGTGAGGACGGGGGAATGTCACCCCTCCACTTT
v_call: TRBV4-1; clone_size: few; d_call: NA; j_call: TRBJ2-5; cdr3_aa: CASSQVVGPRETQYF; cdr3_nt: TGCGCCAGCAGCCAAGTGGTGGGACCGCGAGAGACCCAGTACTTC
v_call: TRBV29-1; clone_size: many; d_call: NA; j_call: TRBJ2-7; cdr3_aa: CSASNSPYEQYF; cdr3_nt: TGCAGCGCTAGCAATTCTCCCTACGAGCAGTACTTC